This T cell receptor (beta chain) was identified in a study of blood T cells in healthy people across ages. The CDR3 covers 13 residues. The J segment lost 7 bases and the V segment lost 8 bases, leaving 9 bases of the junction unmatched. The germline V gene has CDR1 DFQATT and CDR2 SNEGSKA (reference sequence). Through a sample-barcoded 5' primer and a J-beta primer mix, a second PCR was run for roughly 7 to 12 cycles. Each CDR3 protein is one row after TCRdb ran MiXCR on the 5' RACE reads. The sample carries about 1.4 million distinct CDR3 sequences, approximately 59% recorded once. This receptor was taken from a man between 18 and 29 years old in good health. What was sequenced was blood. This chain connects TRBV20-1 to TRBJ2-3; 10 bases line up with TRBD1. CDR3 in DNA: TGCAGTAGTACGGGACAGGGGAGTCATACGCAGTATTTT. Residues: CSSTGQGSHTQYF.